Presented here are 3 T cell receptor beta chains from one specimen sequenced in a study of blood T cell repertoires in COVID-19. Sequencing was performed with immunoSEQ multiplex PCR; in TCRdb, only in-frame clones are kept and a portion is missing. Counted here are about 180,000 clones, about 86% occurring once; the ten biggest clones make up about 12%. Sequences were obtained from peripheral blood. These receptors were collected from a woman in her 70s with COVID-19, enrolled during active disease.

This sequence joins TRBV2 and TRBJ1-1; tentatively, D is TRBD1 (6 bases). Trimming stripped 2 bases from V and 4 bases from J, with 11 bases between. The CDR3 length is 14 residues. Germline lookup yields CDR1 SNHLY and CDR2 FYNNEI. In DNA form, the CDR3 reads TGTGCCAGCAGTGAAACAGGGCCGGGCACTGAAGCTTTCTTT. This codes for CASSETGPGTEAFF.

This rearrangement joins TRBV7-2 to TRBJ2-5; no reliable D call. In germline, CDR1 is SGHTA, CDR2 FQGNSA. The V end lost 2 bases, the J end lost 5 bases, and 6 bases lay between the germline ends. The CDR3 has 12 amino acids. Here the CDR3 DNA reads TGTGCCAGCAGCTTATCCAGGGAGACCCAGTACTTC. Amino acid sequence: CASSLSRETQYF.

V and J are TRBV19 and TRBJ2-1; weak D call: TRBD1 (5 bases). The CDR3 extends over 13 amino acids. Between the trimmed V and J ends, which lost 4 bases and 4 bases, there was a span of 8 bases. Per the germline V gene, CDR1 is LNHDA and CDR2 is SQIVND (reference sequence). Here the CDR3 DNA reads TGTGCCAGTAGTAAAAGGGGATACAATGAGCAGTTCTTC. Protein sequence: CASSKRGYNEQFF.